One T cell receptor beta chain is described in this entry. The data derive from a study of OX40 agonist ivuxolimab in advanced cancers. Profiling relied on immunoSEQ multiplex PCR, and the TCRdb table lists in-frame clones only, not all of them. The sample includes about 52,000 clones, roughly nine tenths of them seen just once. A history of autoimmune disease or systemic immunosuppression excluded patients. The sequences come from CD4+ or CD8+ T cells sorted from blood, collected in a trial of the OX40 agonist ivuxolimab. This TCR derives from an adult with an advanced solid tumor such as melanoma, head and neck, liver or kidney cancer.

CDR3 DNA: TGTGCCACCTTGACTCACTACGAGCAGTACTTC. Its translation: CATLTHYEQYF. The chain has TRBV28 and TRBJ2-7; D uncertain. The CDR3 contains 11 residues. Germline values: CDR1 MDHEN, CDR2 SYDVKM. V lost 10 bases to trimming and J lost 3 bases, with 10 bases between them.